Shown below are 4 T cell receptor beta chains from a single sample sequenced in a study of blood T cell repertoires in COVID-19. Here immunoSEQ multiplex PCR was the method, and the copy in TCRdb shows in-frame clones only, minus some. The repertoire consists of approximately 200,000 clones, with less than 85% occurring once and the leading ten covering roughly 12%. Material: peripheral blood. The receptors here all came from a woman in her 50s with acute or convalescent COVID-19.

The chain employs TRBV29-1 and TRBJ1-2, with 10 bases identical to TRBD1. With V trimmed by 3 bases and J by 5 bases, 3 bases remained unmatched. The CDR3 runs to 13 residues. Germline-derived CDR1 and CDR2 are SQVTM and ANQGSEA. The CDR3 DNA reads as TGCAGCGTTGAGCCGGGACAGGGGTATGGCTACACCTTC. This gives the protein CSVEPGQGYGYTF.

The J gene is TRBJ2-1, the V gene TRBV29-1, with D perhaps matching TRBD2 (5 bases). CDR3 length: 14 residues. Trimming pared 5 bases from V and 4 bases from J, leaving 15 bases between. Germline V gene lookup returns CDR1 SQVTM and CDR2 ANQGSEA. The CDR3 coding sequence is TGCAGCGTTACTCCCAGGAGGACTTACAATGAGCAGTTCTTC. This encodes CSVTPRRTYNEQFF.

The V and J genes are TRBV11-2 and TRBJ2-1; 12 bases agree with TRBD2. V gave up 6 bases and J gave up 0 bases; unmatched junction bases: 9. This CDR3 comprises 18 residues. CDR1 and CDR2 (germline): SGHAT, FQNNGV. The CDR3 sequence: CASSSGTSGFYSYNEQFF. DNA for the CDR3: TGTGCCAGCAGTTCCGGGACTAGCGGGTTCTACTCCTACAATGAGCAGTTCTTC.

This clone was found a few times. The genes are TRBV19 and TRBJ1-5; 12 bases align to TRBD1. Germline CDR1 and CDR2: LNHDA and SQIVND (reference sequence). The V segment lost 3 bases and the J segment 2 bases; nucleotides outside the gene matches: 5. This CDR3 spans 17 amino acids. The CDR3 here is CASSIGTGGVGNQPQHF. The CDR3, as DNA: TGTGCCAGTAGTATCGGGACAGGGGGCGTCGGCAATCAGCCCCAGCATTTT.